The next 28 T cell receptor beta chains were all read from a single sample in a study of T cells in Graves' hyperthyroidism and ophthalmopathy. RNA transcripts yielded amplified TCR beta CDR3 regions. Using the HTBI primer set, a first-round RT-PCR was run on the TCR CDR3. TCRdb re-derived calls from the multiplex PCR reads in MiXCR, one entry per CDR3 protein. The table includes about 260,000 distinct CDR3 sequences, less than 30% detected once. The source material was blood. The receptor set was obtained from a middle-aged man with Graves' hyperthyroidism that later progressed to Graves' ophthalmopathy.

This clonotype was found many times. The chain recombines TRBV12-3 or TRBV12-4 with TRBJ1-5, with D hard to call. This CDR3 has 14 residues. V lost 3 bases and J 7 bases, leaving 13 bases between the germline ends. Written as DNA, the CDR3 is TGTGCCAGCAGTTTGGGCATCCTAGGGCAGCCCCAGCATTTT. It codes for CASSLGILGQPQHF.

This clonotype has a count of ten or more. The chain has TRBV12-3 or TRBV12-4 and TRBJ1-2; D perhaps matches TRBD1 (6 bases). The CDR3 covers 14 residues. The ends were cut back, 2 bases at V and 4 bases at J, with 11 bases in the middle. CDR3 amino acids: CASSLSRGSYGYTF. In DNA, the CDR3 is TGTGCCAGCAGTTTATCGAGGGGGAGCTATGGCTACACCTTC.

This clonotype came up many times. The chain is built from TRBV12-3 or TRBV12-4 and TRBJ1-2, with D tentatively TRBD1 (6 bases). Trimming took off 6 bases at V and 6 bases at J, with 14 bases between the two ends. This CDR3 spans 13 amino acids. This CDR3 is CASSLTGHNGYTF. Written as DNA, the CDR3 is TGTGCCAGCAGCCTAACAGGGCATAATGGCTACACCTTC.

This clonotype has a count of ten or more. The chain uses TRBV12-3 or TRBV12-4 and TRBJ1-1, with D possibly being TRBD1 (5 bases). V was cut by 3 bases and J by 3 bases, with 8 bases left in between. The CDR3 has 13 amino acids. For the CDR3, the DNA is TGTGCCAGCAGTTTCGCGGGGGACACTGAAGCTTTCTTT. This translates into CASSFAGDTEAFF.

This clonotype has a count of ten or more. Likely a read error: the CDR3 ends without its conserved phenylalanine or tryptophan. This sequence joins TRBV15 and TRBJ2-5; a possible D gene is TRBD1 (5 bases). Germline V gene lookup returns CDR1 LNHNV and CDR2 YYDKDF (reference sequence). V was cut by 11 bases and J by 5 bases, with 15 bases left in between. The CDR3 loop spans 12 amino acids. CDR3 region: CAASRGHETQYI. CDR3 bases: TGTGCCGCCTCAAGGGGTCATGAGACCCAGTACATC.

This clonotype was counted many times. V is TRBV6-1 and J is TRBJ2-7, with D possibly matching TRBD1 (5 bases). The V gene lost 8 bases and the J gene lost 2 bases, with 10 bases spanning the gap. The germline CDR1 and CDR2 sequences are MNHNS and SASEGT. CDR3 length: 12 amino acids. CDR3 protein: CASFRVPYEQYF. CDR3 coding DNA: TGTGCCAGCTTCAGGGTCCCCTACGAGCAGTACTTC.

V is TRBV6-1 and J is TRBJ2-7; D is ambiguous. The CDR3 runs 12 residues. V was pared by 5 bases and J by 6 bases, with 11 bases between. In germline, CDR1 is MNHNS, CDR2 SASEGT. The CDR3 coding sequence is TGTGCCAGCAGTACCACCCTCCTCGAGCAGTACTTC. Translation: CASSTTLLEQYF.

This clonotype has only a few counts. This chain uses TRBV6-2 or TRBV6-3 with TRBJ2-6; no reliable D call. This CDR3 comprises 15 residues. Between the trimmed V and J ends, which lost 2 bases and 0 bases, there was a span of 5 bases. From germline, CDR1 is MNHEY and CDR2 SVGEGT. The CDR3 loop is CASSYTPSGANVLTF. In DNA form, the CDR3 reads TGTGCCAGCAGTTACACCCCCTCTGGGGCCAACGTCCTGACTTTC.

This sequence joins TRBV6-5 and TRBJ1-2; 7 positions match TRBD1. The CDR3 runs to 13 residues. Trimming at V came to 2 bases and at J to 7 bases, leaving 4 bases not matched to a gene. Germline CDR1 and CDR2: MNHEY and SVGAGI. CDR3 in amino acids: CASSYGNRGGYTF. In nucleotides, the CDR3 is TGTGCCAGCAGTTACGGGAACAGGGGTGGCTACACCTTC.

The V call is TRBV6-2 or TRBV6-3, the J call TRBJ2-7; maybe TRBD1 (5 bases). The V gene's germline CDR1 is MNHEY and CDR2 SVGEGT. The CDR3 is 12 amino acids. V lost 6 bases and J 3 bases, leaving 9 bases between the germline ends. CDR3 sequence (DNA): TGTGCCAGCAGCACAGGATTCTACGAGCAGTACTTC. As protein: CASSTGFYEQYF.

This clonotype has at least ten counts. The chain is built from TRBV6-1 and TRBJ2-5, with D unresolved. V was shortened by 4 bases and J by 4 bases, with 10 bases between the two germline ends. In germline, CDR1 is MNHNS, CDR2 SASEGT. The CDR3 runs 13 residues. The DNA for the CDR3 is TGTGCCAGCAGTGCTCGCCCTGGAGAGACCCAGTACTTC. Protein product: CASSARPGETQYF.

In this sample, this clonotype turned up many times. The V call is TRBV6-5, the J call TRBJ2-5; D remains ambiguous. Germline values: CDR1 MNHEY, CDR2 SVGAGI. The CDR3 spans 15 residues. V gave up 3 bases and J gave up 0 bases, with 11 bases separating them. CDR3 DNA sequence: TGTGCCAGCAGTTATTTGGTGGAGCACCAAGAGACCCAGTACTTC. Protein product: CASSYLVEHQETQYF.

Only one count was recorded for this clonotype. The chain is built from TRBV5-1 and TRBJ2-7; D ambiguous. Germline CDR1 SGHRS, CDR2 YFSETQ. Trimming left V 2 bases short and J 0 bases short, with 12 bases between. The CDR3 is made up of 15 amino acids. DNA for the CDR3: TGCGCCAGCAGCTTACGCCAGCCACGCTCCTACGAGCAGTACTTC. It yields the protein CASSLRQPRSYEQYF. The full variable domain, completed using reference TRBV5-1 and TRBJ2-7, is KAGVTQTPRYLIKTRGQQVTLSCSPISGHRSVSWYQQTPGQGLQFLFEYFSETQRNKGNFPGRFSGRQFSNSRSEMNVSTLELGDSALYLCASSLRQPRSYEQYFGPGTRLTVT.

In its sample, this clonotype was seen many times. The chain uses TRBV12-3 or TRBV12-4 and TRBJ1-2; D is ambiguous. V gave up 3 bases and J gave up 7 bases, with 12 bases separating them. The CDR3 consists of 13 residues. The chain's CDR3 is CASSFAGMGGYTF. The DNA for the CDR3 is TGTGCCAGCAGTTTTGCCGGTATGGGTGGCTACACCTTC.

J is TRBJ1-1 and V is TRBV2; D is undetermined. CDR3 length: 14 amino acids. The germline V gene encodes CDR1 SNHLY and CDR2 FYNNEI. Trimming cost V 7 bases and J 1 base, with 13 bases left between them. In nucleotides, the CDR3 is TGTGCCAGCATTCCGGACGGGAGGAACACTGAAGCTTTCTTT. Translation: CASIPDGRNTEAFF.

This clonotype was found many times. The V call is TRBV28, the J call TRBJ2-7; 7 nucleotides align to TRBD2. Germline V gene data show CDR1 as MDHEN and CDR2 as SYDVKM. Germline trimming cut 4 bases from V and 4 bases from J; bases unmatched to any gene: 10. This CDR3 contains 15 residues. The CDR3 spells CASSSYASGLYEQYF. CDR3 bases: TGTGCCAGCAGTTCATACGCTAGCGGACTTTACGAGCAGTACTTC.

The chain is built from TRBV6-1 and TRBJ2-5; 8 bases line up with TRBD2. V gave up 5 bases and J gave up 5 bases; unmatched junction bases: 19. This CDR3 is built from 18 residues. CDR1 and CDR2 from the germline V gene are MNHNS and SASEGT. Here the CDR3 reads CASSPRDFGGAGIETQYF. Here the CDR3 DNA reads TGTGCCAGCAGTCCCCGGGATTTCGGGGGGGCTGGGATTGAGACCCAGTACTTC.

This clonotype was found many times. This chain links TRBV6-5 with TRBJ2-4; no clear D gene. Germline lookup yields CDR1 MNHEY and CDR2 SVGAGI. The CDR3 consists of 14 residues. V was trimmed by 0 bases and J by 1 base, leaving 4 bases between them. CDR3: CASSYSAAKNIQYF. In DNA form, the CDR3 reads TGTGCCAGCAGTTACTCCGCGGCCAAAAACATTCAGTACTTC.

This clonotype came up many times. The gene calls are TRBV5-1 and TRBJ1-1; D uncertain. Per germline, CDR1 SGHRS and CDR2 YFSETQ. CDR3 length equals 12 residues. V lost 4 bases, J lost 3 bases, and 7 bases lay in between. The CDR3 protein is CASSVGYTEAFF. CDR3 nucleotides: TGCGCCAGCAGCGTAGGGTACACTGAAGCTTTCTTT.

The CDR3 region is CASSLGLLNSYEQYF. CDR3 sequence (DNA): TGTGCCAGCAGTTTAGGCCTGCTGAACTCCTACGAGCAGTACTTC. The chain couples TRBV12-3 or TRBV12-4 to TRBJ2-7; D is unresolved. Between the trimmed V and J ends, which lost 1 base and 0 bases, there was a span of 10 bases. The CDR3 is made up of 15 amino acids.

This clonotype was observed at least ten times. V gene TRBV29-1 combines with J gene TRBJ1-5; D remains unclear. The CDR3 spans 13 residues. Between the trimmed V and J ends, which lost 4 bases and 0 bases, there was a span of 7 bases. Germline-derived CDR1 and CDR2 are SQVTM and ANQGSEA. The CDR3 DNA reads TGCAGCGTTGGCGAGGCTAGCAATCAGCCCCAGCATTTT. This codes for CSVGEASNQPQHF.

This clonotype was recorded many times. The chain has TRBV18 and TRBJ1-5, with D uncertain. The CDR3 runs 13 residues. Germline V gene sequence: CDR1 KGHSH, CDR2 LQKENI. V shed 6 bases and J shed 5 bases, with 11 bases lying between them. The CDR3 here is CASSPSVHQPQHF. In DNA form, the CDR3 reads TGTGCCAGCTCTCCCTCTGTGCATCAGCCCCAGCATTTT.

This clonotype was seen ten or more times. The rearrangement links TRBV12-3 or TRBV12-4 to TRBJ2-7, with D possibly TRBD2 on 6 matching bases. V lost 5 bases and J lost 2, with 13 bases in between. This CDR3 region has 14 residues. CDR3 sequence: CASSMGGPAYEQYF. The CDR3 DNA sequence: TGTGCCAGCAGTATGGGGGGACCCGCCTACGAGCAGTACTTC.

This clonotype was seen ten or more times. This chain joins TRBV28 and TRBJ1-1, with D possibly TRBD1 on 6 matching bases. CDR3 size: 17 residues. The germline V gene has CDR1 MDHEN and CDR2 SYDVKM. V lost 8 bases, J lost 2 bases, and 24 bases lay in between. The CDR3 DNA is TGTGCCAGCCTTGGGTTGGGGGCCTTAGGGTTTAACACTGAAGCTTTCTTT. It codes for CASLGLGALGFNTEAFF. The whole variable domain, remainder taken from reference TRBV28 and TRBJ1-1, is DVKVTQSSRYLVKRTGEKVFLECVQDMDHENMFWYRQDPGLGLRLIYFSYDVKMKEKGDIPEGYSVSREKKERFSLILESASTNQTSMYLCASLGLGALGFNTEAFFGQGTRLTVV.

This clonotype was recorded at least ten times. This chain connects TRBV9 to TRBJ1-2; D unclear. This CDR3 is built from 12 residues. Germline V gives CDR1 SGDLS, CDR2 YYNGEE. Between the trimmed V and J ends, which lost 4 bases and 4 bases, there was a span of 8 bases. The CDR3 spells CASSSWTYGYTF. CDR3 DNA: TGTGCCAGCAGCTCGTGGACCTATGGCTACACCTTC.

There are many counts of this clonotype. The chain carries TRBV18 and TRBJ2-7, with D tentatively TRBD1 or TRBD2 (5 bases each). V dropped 4 bases and J dropped 12 bases, with 16 bases sitting between them. CDR1 and CDR2 from the germline V gene are KGHSH and LQKENI. This CDR3 spans 12 amino acids. CDR3: CASSLDGDGGYF. The CDR3, as DNA: TGTGCCAGCTCACTGGACGGGGACGGAGGGTACTTC.

This clonotype has ten or more counts. The J gene is TRBJ1-5, the V gene TRBV2; 7 nucleotides agree with TRBD1. From germline, CDR1 is SNHLY and CDR2 FYNNEI. The CDR3 spans 15 residues. Trimming took 6 bases from V and 8 from J; bases not matched to a gene: 13. Here the CDR3 reads CASSPTGTEREPQHF. As DNA, the CDR3 is TGTGCCAGCAGCCCCACCGGGACAGAGCGGGAGCCCCAGCATTTT. The full variable domain, its missing parts supplied by reference TRBV2 and TRBJ1-5, is EPEVTQTPSHQVTQMGQEVILRCVPISNHLYFYWYRQILGQKVEFLVSFYNNEISEKSEIFDDQFSVERPDGSNFTLKIRSTKLEDSAMYFCASSPTGTEREPQHFGDGTRLSIL.

This clonotype was picked up many times. The rearrangement joins TRBV20-1 to TRBJ1-2, with D tentatively TRBD1 (6 bases). Germline CDR1 is DFQATT and CDR2 is SNEGSKA (reference sequence). This CDR3 has 17 residues. The V end lost 6 bases, the J end lost 3 bases, and 26 bases lay between the germline ends. CDR3 sequence (DNA): TGCAGTGCGAGGACGGCAGGGGAATTCGGGACTTACTATGGCTACACCTTC. It encodes CSARTAGEFGTYYGYTF.